This T cell receptor beta chain came from a study of T cell repertoires in cytomegalovirus infection. TCRdb analysed the reads with MiXCR anew, one entry per CDR3 protein. The data contain about 180,000 distinct CDR3 sequences, about 15% of them singletons. Regarding this clonotype: What it recognizes is unknown.

Findings and limits, study-wide: Cumulative public TCR beta family frequency identified CMV carriers with the relevant HLA.

V lost 6 bases and J lost 4, with 11 bases in between. There are 13 residues in the CDR3. The V gene's germline CDR1 is SGHTA and CDR2 FQGNSA. The V gene is TRBV7-2, the J gene TRBJ2-3; D call uncertain. The receptor comes from a human donor in good health (CMV status not recorded). Some clones in this sample may be carry-over from other donors' samples. The sample comprised PBMCs. This chain's CDR3 is CASSQRVSDTQYF. CDR3 sequence (DNA): TGTGCCAGCAGTCAACGGGTCTCAGATACGCAGTATTTT.